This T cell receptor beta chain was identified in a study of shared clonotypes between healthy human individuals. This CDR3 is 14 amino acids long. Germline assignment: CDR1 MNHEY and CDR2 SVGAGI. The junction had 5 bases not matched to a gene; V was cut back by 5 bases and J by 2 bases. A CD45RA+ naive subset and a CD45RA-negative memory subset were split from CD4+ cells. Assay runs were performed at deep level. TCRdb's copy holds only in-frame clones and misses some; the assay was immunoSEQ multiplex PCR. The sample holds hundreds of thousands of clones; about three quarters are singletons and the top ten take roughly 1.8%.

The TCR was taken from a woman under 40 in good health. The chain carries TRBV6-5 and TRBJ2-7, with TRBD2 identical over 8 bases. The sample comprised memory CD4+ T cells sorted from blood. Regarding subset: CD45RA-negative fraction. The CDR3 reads CASSAQAGAYEQYF. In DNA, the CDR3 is TGTGCCAGCAGTGCCCAAGCGGGAGCCTACGAGCAGTACTTC.